One TCR beta chain is described in this entry. These data belong to a study of blood T cell repertoires in COVID-19. The wider study: Nucleic acid was either cDNA or gDNA, and it came from T cells, B-cell-depleted T cells, or PBMCs.

Germline CDR1 is SGHTA and CDR2 is FQGNSA. V lost 7 bases, J lost 0 bases, and 7 bases lay in between. This CDR3 spans 13 amino acids. Original analysis: The assay estimated nucleated cells by amplifying reference gene primers. The table came from immunoSEQ multiplex PCR; TCRdb's copy has only in-frame clones and leaves some out. The V and J calls and clone size come from that table; D and trimming were worked out from the DNA. The top ten hold around 8.2% of the sample, which has tens of thousands of clones, more than 75% seen once. The chain couples TRBV7-2 to TRBJ1-3, with D perhaps TRBD1 (5 bases). Sample: peripheral blood. This TCR was recovered from an elderly woman with acute or convalescent COVID-19. CDR3 in DNA: TGTGCCAGCACCACAGGCTCTGGAAACACCATATATTTT. It translates to CASTTGSGNTIYF. The full variable domain, in which reference TRBV7-2 and TRBJ1-3 provide the parts outside the CDR3, is GAGVSQSPSNKVTEKGKDVELRCDPISGHTALYWYRQSLGQGLEFLIYFQGNSAPDKSGLPSDRFSAERTGGSVSTLTIQRTQQEDSAVYLCASTTGSGNTIYFGEGSWLTVV.